The TCR beta chain described here comes from a study of blood T cells in healthy people across ages. At least 5.5 micrograms of total RNA were extracted per sample. It was with a sample-barcoded 5' primer and a J-beta primer mix that a second PCR of roughly 7 to 12 cycles was run. One entry per CDR3 protein results from TCRdb running MiXCR on the 5' RACE reads. The sample has around 1.5 million distinct CDR3 sequences, approximately 59% seen once. In the case of this clonotype: At one of its ends the junction is not consistent with the germline gene, which may arise from a read error.

Sequencing was performed on blood. The source is a man between 18 and 29 years old in good health.

CDR3 sequence (DNA): TGCATTGCTAAAACGGTCCTTAGCACAGATACGCAGTATTTT. The encoded protein is CIAKTVLSTDTQYF. The chain links TRBV20-1 to TRBJ2-3; D is unresolved. CDR1 and CDR2 from the germline V gene are DFQATT and SNEGSKA (reference sequence). The CDR3 extends over 14 amino acids.